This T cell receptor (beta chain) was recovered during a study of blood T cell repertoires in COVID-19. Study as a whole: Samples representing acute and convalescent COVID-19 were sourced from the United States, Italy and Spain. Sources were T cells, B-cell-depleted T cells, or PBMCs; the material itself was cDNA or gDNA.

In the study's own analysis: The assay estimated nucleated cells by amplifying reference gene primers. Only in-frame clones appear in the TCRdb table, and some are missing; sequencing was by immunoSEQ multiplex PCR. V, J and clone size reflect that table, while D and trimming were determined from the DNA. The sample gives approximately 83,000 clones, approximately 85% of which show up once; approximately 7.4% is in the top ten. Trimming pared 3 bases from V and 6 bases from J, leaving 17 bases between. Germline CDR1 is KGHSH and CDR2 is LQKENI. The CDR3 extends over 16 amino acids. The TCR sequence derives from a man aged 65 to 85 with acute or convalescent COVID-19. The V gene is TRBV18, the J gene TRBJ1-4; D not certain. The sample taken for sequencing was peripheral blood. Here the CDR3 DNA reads TGTGCCAGCTCACCTTTGCTTGGAGCCGAATATGAAAAACTGTTTTTT. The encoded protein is CASSPLLGAEYEKLFF.